These T cell receptor beta chains were read from a single sample in a study of blood T cell repertoires in COVID-19. Method: immunoSEQ multiplex PCR; TCRdb's copy keeps in-frame clones and lacks some. The repertoire holds 400,000 or so clones, with about 89% as singletons. Sequences were obtained from PBMCs or T cells enriched from blood (not recorded which). The receptors stem from a man aged 40-55 years in a cohort exposed to, infected with or recovered from COVID-19 (not recorded which). The CDR3 runs from the conserved cysteine through the conserved F or W. The order of the fields is CDR3 protein, V gene, J gene.

CDR3 protein: CASRTGYVNTEAFF; V gene: TRBV19; J gene: TRBJ1-1
CDR3 protein: CASSLATDVNTEAFF; V gene: TRBV5-1; J gene: TRBJ1-1
CDR3 protein: CASSPRQTPNEKLFF; V gene: TRBV5-4; J gene: TRBJ1-4
CDR3 protein: CASSVGGTSSSQYF; V gene: TRBV2; J gene: TRBJ2-5
CDR3 protein: CASSQEFTGESPIYF; V gene: TRBV3-1/TRBV3-2; J gene: TRBJ1-3
CDR3 protein: CASTSQGGGTEAFF; V gene: TRBV9; J gene: TRBJ1-1
CDR3 protein: CASSQLAGGRNEQFF; V gene: TRBV6-2/TRBV6-3; J gene: TRBJ2-1
CDR3 protein: CASSLDRGRQPQHF; V gene: TRBV7-8; J gene: TRBJ1-5
CDR3 protein: CASSQSQGWDGYTF; V gene: TRBV27; J gene: TRBJ1-2
CDR3 protein: CASSLPGQGRETQYF; V gene: TRBV14; J gene: TRBJ2-5
CDR3 protein: CASSLAAGGNYGYTF; V gene: TRBV28; J gene: TRBJ1-2
CDR3 protein: CASSLNRGEGQAFF; V gene: TRBV11-2; J gene: TRBJ1-1
CDR3 protein: CASSLGGDGETQYF; V gene: TRBV5-1; J gene: TRBJ2-5